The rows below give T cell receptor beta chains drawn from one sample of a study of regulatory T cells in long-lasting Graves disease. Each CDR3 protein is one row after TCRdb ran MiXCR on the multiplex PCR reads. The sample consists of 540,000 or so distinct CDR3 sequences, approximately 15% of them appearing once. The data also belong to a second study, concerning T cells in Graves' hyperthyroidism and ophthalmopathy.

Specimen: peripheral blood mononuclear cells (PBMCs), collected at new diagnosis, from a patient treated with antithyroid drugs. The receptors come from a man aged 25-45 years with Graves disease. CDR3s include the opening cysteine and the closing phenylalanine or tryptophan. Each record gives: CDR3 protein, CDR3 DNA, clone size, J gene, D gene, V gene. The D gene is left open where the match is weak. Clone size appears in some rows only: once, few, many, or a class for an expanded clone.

CASSRGLGGEQYF | TGTGCCAGCAGTCGAGGGCTGGGGGGCGAGCAGTACTTC | many | TRBJ2-7 | . | TRBV6-1
CASSRALNTEAFF | TGCGCCAGCAGTCGGGCACTGAACACTGAAGCTTTCTTT | many | TRBJ1-1 | . | TRBV6-2/TRBV6-3
CATSPRDAWIAEAFF | TGTGCCACCAGCCCCCGGGACGCCTGGATAGCTGAAGCTTTCTTT | many | TRBJ1-1 | . | TRBV15
CASSGTGSGTEAFF | TGTGCCAGCAGTGGTACAGGGTCGGGCACTGAAGCTTTCTTT | many | TRBJ1-1 | . | TRBV5-1
CASSHSLGLAVGTDTQYF | TGCGCCAGCAGCCACTCTCTCGGCCTAGCGGTCGGCACAGATACGCAGTATTTT | few | TRBJ2-3 | TRBD2 | TRBV4-1
CASSFGGREPQHF | TGTGCCAGCAGTTTTGGGGGGAGGGAGCCCCAGCATTTT | many | TRBJ1-5 | . | TRBV27
CASSQRQFNSPLHF | TGTGCCAGCAGCCAACGACAGTTTAATTCACCCCTCCACTTT | . | TRBJ1-6 | . | TRBV14
CASSPTGRTNTEAFF | TGTGCCAGCAGTCCCACTGGACGGACGAACACTGAAGCTTTCTTT | many | TRBJ1-1 | . | TRBV12-3/TRBV12-4
CASGRGTLYFDTQYF | TGTGCCAGCGGGAGAGGGACCCTTTATTTTGATACGCAGTATTTT | . | TRBJ2-3 | . | TRBV6-2/TRBV6-3
CAITGGGTEAFF | TGTGCCATCACGGGGGGGGGAACTGAAGCTTTCTTT | . | TRBJ1-1 | . | TRBV10-3
CATGTGEETQYF | TGTGCCACCGGGACAGGGGAGGAGACCCAGTACTTC | few | TRBJ2-5 | TRBD1 | TRBV24-1
CASSFWRERHNEQFF | TGTGCCAGCAGCTTCTGGCGGGAGCGACACAATGAGCAGTTCTTC | many | TRBJ2-1 | TRBD2 | TRBV5-5
CATSRDPGTVRETQYF | TGTGCCACCAGCAGAGATCCCGGGACTGTAAGGGAGACCCAGTACTTC | many | TRBJ2-5 | . | TRBV15
CASSFEGGWREQYF | TGTGCCAGCAGTTTTGAGGGGGGGTGGAGGGAGCAGTACTTC | many | TRBJ2-7 | . | TRBV12-3/TRBV12-4
CSAPRTGPQTEAFF | TGCAGTGCTCCTCGGACAGGTCCGCAGACTGAAGCTTTCTTT | many | TRBJ1-1 | TRBD1 | TRBV20-1
CASSFQGLAYNEQFF | TGTGCCAGCAGCTTCCAGGGACTAGCCTACAATGAGCAGTTCTTC | few | TRBJ2-1 | TRBD2 | TRBV5-5
CASSPTQQGDFNYGYTF | TGTGCCAGCAGTCCAACTCAACAGGGGGATTTTAACTATGGCTACACCTTC | many | TRBJ1-2 | TRBD1 | TRBV27
CSARDSSSGRVYNEQFF | TGCAGTGCTAGAGATAGTAGTAGCGGGAGGGTCTACAATGAGCAGTTCTTC | once | TRBJ2-1 | TRBD2 | TRBV20-1
CASSFALSTRYNEQFF | TGTGCCAGCAGTTTCGCCCTCTCGACTAGGTACAATGAGCAGTTCTTC | many | TRBJ2-1 | . | TRBV12-3/TRBV12-4
CASSPEGGGGGREKLFF | TGTGCCAGCAGCCCAGAGGGGGGGGGAGGCGGGCGTGAAAAACTGTTTTTT | many | TRBJ1-4 | . | TRBV11-2
CASSTTSGLTDEQFF | TGTGCCAGTAGTACTACTAGCGGCCTCACGGATGAGCAGTTCTTC | . | TRBJ2-1 | TRBD2 | TRBV19
CASSFRDLTYEQYF | TGTGCCAGCAGCTTCCGGGATCTAACCTACGAGCAGTACTTC | few | TRBJ2-7 | . | TRBV5-6
CASRRQGARSGQFF | TGTGCCAGCAGGAGACAGGGGGCGCGGTCCGGGCAGTTCTTC | many | TRBJ2-1 | TRBD1 | TRBV12-3/TRBV12-4
CASSDRSHQPQHF | TGTGCCAGCAGTGACCGCTCCCATCAGCCCCAGCATTTT | many | TRBJ1-5 | . | TRBV6-1
CASKGGSWTGELFF | TGTGCCAGCAAGGGGGGGAGCTGGACCGGGGAGCTGTTTTTT | few | TRBJ2-2 | . | TRBV6-1
CSAYGGQGANVLTF | TGCAGTGCCTATGGGGGACAAGGGGCCAACGTCCTGACTTTC | . | TRBJ2-6 | . | TRBV20-1
CASKRLAVEWDTQYF | TGTGCCAGCAAAAGACTAGCGGTGGAGTGGGATACGCAGTATTTT | many | TRBJ2-3 | TRBD2 | TRBV27
CASNRDLTDTQYF | TGTGCCAGTAACCGGGATCTCACAGATACGCAGTATTTT | . | TRBJ2-3 | . | TRBV19
CASVRIAGEEQFF | TGCGCCAGCGTGAGAATAGCGGGAGAGGAGCAGTTCTTC | many | TRBJ2-1 | TRBD2 | TRBV10-2
CATSRGGGGETEAFF | TGTGCCACCAGCAGAGGGGGCGGGGGTGAAACTGAAGCTTTCTTT | . | TRBJ1-1 | . | TRBV15
CVQVTNQGPGELFF | TGTGTTCAGGTCACTAACCAGGGCCCCGGGGAGCTGTTTTTT | . | TRBJ2-2 | . | TRBV11-2
CASSPQREKSEQYF | TGTGCCAGCTCACCACAGCGGGAGAAAAGCGAGCAGTACTTC | many | TRBJ2-7 | TRBD2 | TRBV18
CASSTGTGAGEQYF | TGCGCCAGCAGCACCGGGACAGGGGCCGGGGAGCAGTACTTC | . | TRBJ2-7 | TRBD1 | TRBV5-1
CASSPGQRNQPQHF | TGTGCCAGCAGTCCGGGACAGCGAAATCAGCCCCAGCATTTT | . | TRBJ1-5 | TRBD1 | TRBV2